A selection of T cell receptor beta chains follows, all from one sample in a study of blood T cell repertoires in COVID-19. TCRdb's copy holds only in-frame clones and misses some; the assay was immunoSEQ multiplex PCR. In the table there are hundreds of thousands of clones, 75% to 85% of which are singletons. What was sequenced was peripheral blood. These receptors came from a woman older than 75 with COVID-19, enrolled during active disease. Both conserved end residues are part of each CDR3. The D gene is left open where the match is weak. Size is omitted from some rows. Given values are once, few, many or a class for expanded clones.

v_gene	d_gene	j_gene	abundance	CDR3aa	CDR3nt
TRBV28	TRBD1	TRBJ1-2	.	CASSSDRAKTF	TGTGCCAGCAGTTCGGACAGGGCAAAAACCTTC
TRBV6-5	.	TRBJ1-1	.	CASSYRVMNTEAFF	TGTGCCAGCAGTTACCGAGTTATGAACACTGAAGCTTTCTTT
TRBV6-5	TRBD1	TRBJ2-7	.	CASRGTGASYEQYF	TGTGCCAGCAGGGGAACAGGGGCTTCCTACGAGCAGTACTTC
TRBV27	TRBD1	TRBJ1-5	few	CASAQAGTGASQPQHF	TGTGCCAGCGCGCAAGCCGGGACAGGGGCTAGTCAGCCCCAGCATTTT
TRBV5-1	.	TRBJ1-1	.	CASSLLRGNTEAFF	TGCGCCAGCAGCCTTTTGCGGGGCAACACTGAAGCTTTCTTT
TRBV30	.	TRBJ1-2	.	CAWTRELSNYGYTF	TGTGCCTGGACTCGGGAGCTTTCTAACTATGGCTACACCTTC
TRBV27	.	TRBJ1-5	.	CASRRAGYSNQPQHF	TGTGCCAGCAGGCGGGCAGGTTATAGCAATCAGCCCCAGCATTTT
TRBV18	TRBD2	TRBJ2-3	few	CASSPPAVLAGTDTQYF	TGTGCCAGCTCACCACCGGCGGTGCTAGCGGGCACAGATACGCAGTATTTT
TRBV19	.	TRBJ2-1	.	CASSIRGNYNEQFF	TGTGCCAGTAGTATCCGGGGGAACTACAATGAGCAGTTCTTC
TRBV5-4	.	TRBJ1-1	.	CASSSGQKGHDAEAFF	TGTGCCAGCAGTTCCGGACAGAAGGGGCATGACGCTGAAGCTTTCTTT
TRBV19	.	TRBJ1-1	.	CASIPRAFSGDTEAFF	TGTGCCAGTATCCCTAGGGCTTTTTCCGGGGACACTGAAGCTTTCTTT
TRBV6-5	TRBD1	TRBJ1-1	.	CASSYTGQGAGTFF	TGTGCCAGCAGTTACACGGGACAGGGGGCCGGGACTTTCTTT
TRBV28	TRBD1	TRBJ1-5	.	CASSFAGQGVGQPQHF	TGTGCCAGCAGTTTTGCGGGACAGGGAGTCGGTCAGCCCCAGCATTTT
TRBV6-5	TRBD1	TRBJ2-7	.	CASQTRGLQNEQYF	TGTGCCAGTCAGACCAGGGGGCTCCAAAACGAGCAGTACTTC
TRBV30	TRBD1	TRBJ1-1	once	CAWKSTGQNTEAFF	TGTGCCTGGAAATCGACAGGGCAGAACACTGAAGCTTTCTTT
TRBV11-3	.	TRBJ2-1	few	CASSFGLTYNEQFF	TGTGCCAGCAGCTTCGGACTGACTTACAATGAGCAGTTCTTC
TRBV30	.	TRBJ1-1	.	CAWIRLRNTEAFF	TGTGCCTGGATCCGACTGAGGAACACTGAAGCTTTCTTT
TRBV5-1	.	TRBJ1-1	few	CASRGRLNTEAFF	TGCGCCAGCAGGGGGAGACTGAACACTGAAGCTTTCTTT
TRBV6-5	TRBD1	TRBJ1-4	.	CASSYAGQDNEKLFF	TGTGCCAGCAGTTACGCGGGACAGGATAATGAAAAACTGTTTTTT
TRBV12-3/TRBV12-4	.	TRBJ2-3	.	CASSFGRGTQYF	TGTGCCAGCAGTTTCGGGAGAGGGACGCAGTATTTT
TRBV11-2	.	TRBJ1-4	.	CASSPPGGTNEKLFF	TGTGCCAGCAGCCCACCCGGCGGAACTAATGAAAAACTGTTTTTT
TRBV12-5	TRBD2	TRBJ2-2	.	CASGPSGGTGELFF	TGTGCTAGTGGTCCTAGCGGGGGGACCGGGGAGCTGTTTTTT
TRBV19	TRBD2	TRBJ2-1	few	CASSRAGEVYNEQFF	TGTGCCAGTAGTAGAGCGGGAGAAGTGTACAATGAGCAGTTCTTC
TRBV2	TRBD1	TRBJ1-5	.	CASSDRGNQPQHF	TGTGCCAGCAGTGACAGGGGGAATCAGCCCCAGCATTTT
TRBV7-2	TRBD1	TRBJ2-7	.	CASSLTGTGVYEQYF	TGTGCCAGCAGCTTAACCGGGACAGGCGTCTACGAGCAGTACTTC
TRBV3-1/TRBV3-2	.	TRBJ1-2	.	CASSQVAGAGGYTF	TGTGCCAGCAGCCAAGTCGCAGGGGCGGGTGGCTACACCTTC
TRBV6-1	TRBD2	TRBJ2-3	.	CASSELGLAGVTDTQYF	TGTGCCAGCAGTGAATTAGGACTAGCGGGAGTTACAGATACGCAGTATTTT
TRBV3-1/TRBV3-2	TRBD2	TRBJ2-3	.	CASSLSGGRTDTQYF	TGTGCCAGCAGCCTAAGCGGGGGGCGGACAGATACGCAGTATTTT
TRBV6-5	.	TRBJ1-2	few	CASISDSPPYGYTF	TGTGCCAGCATCTCGGACTCCCCGCCTTATGGCTACACCTTC
TRBV12-3/TRBV12-4	.	TRBJ1-2	.	CASSWARGGGYTF	TGTGCCAGCAGTTGGGCGAGGGGAGGAGGCTACACCTTC
TRBV19	.	TRBJ1-1	few	CASSPFDREAFF	TGTGCCAGTAGCCCTTTCGACAGGGAAGCTTTCTTT
TRBV28	.	TRBJ1-1	.	CASSLGGMNTEAFF	TGTGCCAGCAGTTTGGGAGGGATGAACACTGAAGCTTTCTTT
TRBV5-1	.	TRBJ1-5	.	CASSLSGRINQPQHF	TGCGCCAGCAGCTTGAGCGGACGGATAAATCAGCCCCAGCATTTT
TRBV7-2	TRBD1	TRBJ2-7	.	CASSPTGALSYEQYF	TGTGCCAGCAGCCCGACAGGGGCGCTCTCCTACGAACAGTACTTC
TRBV7-6	TRBD1	TRBJ1-1	.	CASSTRTGANTEAFF	TGTGCCAGCAGCACCCGGACAGGCGCGAACACTGAAGCTTTCTTT
TRBV28	TRBD1	TRBJ2-7	.	CASTGADRSSYEQYF	TGTGCCAGCACCGGGGCGGACAGGAGCTCCTACGAGCAGTACTTC
TRBV28	TRBD2	TRBJ2-7	.	CASSSPGTSAYEQYF	TGTGCCAGCAGTTCTCCCGGGACTAGCGCTTACGAGCAGTACTTC
TRBV6-5	.	TRBJ2-3	.	CASSLQGTSTDTQYF	TGTGCCAGCAGTTTACAGGGGACTAGCACAGATACGCAGTATTTT
TRBV18	.	TRBJ1-4	.	CASSLFNEKLFF	TGTGCCAGCTCACTCTTCAATGAAAAACTGTTTTTT
TRBV7-3	.	TRBJ1-1	.	CASSSSREGEAFF	TGTGCCAGCAGCTCGTCCAGAGAGGGAGAAGCTTTCTTT
TRBV5-6	.	TRBJ1-2	.	CASAQVGEDFYGYTF	TGTGCCAGCGCCCAGGTGGGGGAGGATTTCTATGGCTACACCTTC
TRBV7-2	TRBD1	TRBJ2-3	once	CASSRDRGYTQYF	TGTGCCAGCAGCAGGGACAGGGGATATACGCAGTATTTT
TRBV5-4	.	TRBJ2-3	once	CASSRDLMTDTQYF	TGTGCCAGCAGCCGGGACTTAATGACAGATACGCAGTATTTT
TRBV19	.	TRBJ2-3	few	CASSIQGSTDTQYF	TGTGCCAGTAGTATTCAGGGATCCACAGATACGCAGTATTTT
TRBV3-1/TRBV3-2	TRBD2	TRBJ2-7	.	CASSPGSGALRSSGRAKTF	TGTGCCAGCAGCCCTGGATCGGGGGCGTTAAGGTCTAGCGGGAGGGCCAAGACATTC
TRBV12-5	.	TRBJ1-5	.	CASAQQGFGNQPQHF	TGTGCTAGTGCCCAACAGGGTTTCGGCAATCAGCCCCAGCATTTT
TRBV4-3	TRBD1	TRBJ1-2	.	CASSRNRGRRDGYTF	TGCGCCAGCAGCCGGAACAGGGGGCGCCGAGACGGCTACACCTTC
TRBV11-2	TRBD1	TRBJ1-4	.	CASSWGDRDEEKLFF	TGTGCCAGCAGCTGGGGAGACAGGGATGAGGAAAAACTGTTTTTT
TRBV6-6	.	TRBJ1-3	.	CASSVRGGDTIYF	TGTGCCAGCAGTGTCCGGGGGGGTGACACCATATATTTT
TRBV7-6	.	TRBJ2-2	.	CASRPILGGPHTGELFF	TGTGCCAGCAGACCAATCCTGGGGGGGCCGCACACCGGGGAGCTGTTTTTT
TRBV5-1	TRBD2	TRBJ2-1	.	CASSPTSGSSYEQFF	TGCGCCAGCAGCCCTACTAGCGGGAGTTCCTATGAGCAGTTCTTC
TRBV7-9	.	TRBJ2-4	.	CASSINTGNIQYF	TGTGCCAGCAGCATAAATACAGGGAACATTCAGTACTTC
TRBV7-8	.	TRBJ2-7	.	CASSFFLGRGDDQYF	TGTGCCAGCAGCTTTTTTTTGGGGAGGGGGGACGACCAGTACTTC
TRBV5-1	.	TRBJ1-2	few	CASSFTGKGGYTF	TGCGCCAGCAGCTTTACAGGGAAAGGAGGCTACACCTTC
TRBV30	TRBD2	TRBJ2-5	.	CAWSVRGDQYF	TGTGCCTGGAGTGTACGGGGGGACCAGTACTTC
TRBV11-3	TRBD2	TRBJ2-1	.	CASSLGLAGAYNEQFF	TGTGCCAGCAGCTTAGGACTAGCGGGGGCCTACAATGAGCAGTTCTTC
TRBV6-1	.	TRBJ1-1	.	CASSEDRRTEAFF	TGTGCCAGCAGTGAAGACAGGAGAACTGAAGCTTTCTTT